Below are 10 T cell receptor beta chains sequenced from a single sample in a study of shared clonotypes between healthy human individuals. This table comes from immunoSEQ multiplex PCR, and its TCRdb copy is limited to in-frame clones, with some not included. Of 950,000 to 1,100,000 clones listed, roughly 70% were seen once; the top ten hold over 1.3%. Sequences were obtained from memory CD4+ T cells sorted from blood. Subset given: CD45RA-negative fraction. These receptors were taken from a man between 18 and 29 years old in good health.

This chain joins TRBV10-3 and TRBJ2-7; TRBD2 matches at 9 bases. The CDR3 sequence is 16 residues long. V was pared by 2 bases and J by 0 bases, with 5 bases of the junction left unmatched. Germline CDR1 and CDR2: ENHRY and SYGVKD. The CDR3 loop is CAISEAPGLASYEQYF. CDR3 sequence (DNA): TGTGCCATCAGTGAGGCTCCGGGACTAGCCTCCTACGAGCAGTACTTC.

This chain joins TRBV10-3 and TRBJ1-2; TRBD1 matches 7 bases. The CDR3 has 13 residues. Germline CDR1 and CDR2: ENHRY and SYGVKD. Trimming removed 0 bases from V and 6 bases from J; junction bases left unmatched: 1. The CDR3 nucleotides read TGTGCCATCAGTGAGTCGGGACAGAATGGCTACACCTTC. Translated, it gives CAISESGQNGYTF.

J is TRBJ1-3 and V is TRBV7-9; TRBD1 matches 7 bases. The CDR3 has 17 amino acids. CDR1 SEHNR and CDR2 FQNEAQ come from the germline V gene (reference sequence). V shed 2 bases and J 0 bases; nucleotides not matched to a gene: 7. As DNA, the CDR3 is TGTGCCAGCAGCTTAACGAGACAGGGATCCTCTGGAAACACCATATATTTT. It specifies CASSLTRQGSSGNTIYF.

The genes are TRBV5-5 and TRBJ2-7; D remains unclear. Germline V gene lookup returns CDR1 SGHKS and CDR2 YYEKEE (reference sequence). The V end was cut by 0 bases, the J end by 1 base, with 14 bases between. CDR3 length: 16 residues. For the CDR3, the DNA is TGTGCCAGCAGCTTGGATGGCGGCGGTACGTCCTACGAGCAGTACTTC. Encoded protein: CASSLDGGGTSYEQYF.

DNA for the CDR3: TGTGCCAGCAGCTCTAGCGGGGGGGCAGGGACAGATACGCAGTATTTT. This sequence encodes CASSSSGGAGTDTQYF. The V call is TRBV13, the J call TRBJ2-3; 12 bases are shared with TRBD2. The CDR3 spans 16 residues. CDR1 and CDR2 (germline): PRHDT, FYEKMQ (reference sequence). The ends lost 4 bases at V and 3 bases at J; junction bases unmatched: 5.

This clone was recorded many times. The chain is built from TRBV4-1 and TRBJ2-7, with D perhaps TRBD2 (6 bases). With 0 bases removed from V and 5 bases from J, the gap between germline ends came to 11 bases. The CDR3 contains 14 residues. CDR1 and CDR2 from the germline V gene are MGHRA and YSYEKL. CDR3 in amino acids: CASSQDRGRNEQYF. The DNA of the CDR3 is TGCGCCAGCAGCCAAGACCGGGGGAGGAACGAGCAGTACTTC.

This CDR3 reads CASSLTQGVETQYF. The CDR3 coding sequence is TGTGCCAGTAGTCTGACGCAGGGGGTAGAGACCCAGTACTTC. The rearrangement uses TRBV19 and TRBJ2-5; 7 bases align to TRBD1. This CDR3 has 14 residues. The germline CDR1 and CDR2 sequences are LNHDA and SQIVND (reference sequence). Trimming at V came to 5 bases and at J to 4 bases, leaving 7 bases not matched to a gene. The full variable domain, in which reference TRBV19 and TRBJ2-5 provide the parts outside the CDR3, is DGGITQSPKYLFRKEGQNVTLSCEQNLNHDAMYWYRQDPGQGLRLIYYSQIVNDFQKGDIAEGYSVSREKKESFPLTVTSAQKNPTAFYLCASSLTQGVETQYFGPGTRLLVL.

The J gene is TRBJ2-7, the V gene TRBV19, with no clear D. V was pared by 8 bases and J by 4 bases, with 15 bases between. CDR1 is LNHDA, CDR2 SQIVND, per germline (reference sequence). CDR3 length: 13 amino acids. The CDR3 DNA is TGTGCCAGTTCCAGTATTCCCTTGTACGAGCAGTACTTC. Translated, it gives CASSSIPLYEQYF.

The chain joins TRBV7-2 to TRBJ2-5; 9 bases match TRBD2. V lost 4 bases to trimming and J lost 2 bases; unmatched junction nucleotides: 8. Germline loops: CDR1 SGHTA, CDR2 FQGNSA. The CDR3 is made up of 16 amino acids. CDR3 nucleotide sequence: TGTGCCAGCAGCTCAGCCGGGACTAGCAGGCAAGAGACCCAGTACTTC. Amino acids: CASSSAGTSRQETQYF.

This chain joins TRBV19 and TRBJ1-5; no firm D call. There are 15 residues in the CDR3. Germline lookup yields CDR1 LNHDA and CDR2 SQIVND (reference sequence). V lost 0 bases and J lost 0, with 6 bases in between. CDR3 sequence (DNA): TGTGCCAGTAGTATAGATCCGAATAGCAATCAGCCCCAGCATTTT. Translated, it gives CASSIDPNSNQPQHF.